This TCR beta chain was identified during a study of CD8+ T cells in alopecia areata. At the level of the study: Treated individuals took tofacitinib by mouth, 5 to 10 mg twice daily.

RNA extraction was followed by reverse transcription into cDNA, which acted as the sequencing template. Assay: immunoSEQ multiplex PCR; the TCRdb copy retains only in-frame clones and omits some. This table has 110,000 to 150,000 clones, 54% appearing once. The V gene end was trimmed by 3 bases and the J gene end by 3 bases; junction bases not matched to a gene: 11. The CDR3 is 17 amino acids. Germline V lookup: CDR1 MNHEY, CDR2 SMNVEV (reference sequence). The treatment denotes: oral pan-JAK inhibitor, 5-10 mg twice daily. The J gene is TRBJ1-5, the V gene TRBV27; 7 nucleotides align to TRBD1. This receptor was obtained from a human donor with alopecia areata. This material consisted of CD8+ T cells sorted from blood, taken at week 4, from a patient treated with tofacitinib. For the CDR3, the DNA is TGTGCCAGCAGTTTGGGTCACGGGACAGACCCCAATCAGCCCCAGCATTTT. Protein: CASSLGHGTDPNQPQHF.